The present TCR beta chain was sequenced within a study of CD8 T cells in ankylosing spondylitis. Findings and limits, study-wide: Disease-associated clonotypes exhibited CD8+ identity and were relatively infrequent in peripheral blood. Blood from ankylosing spondylitis patients appeared to carry a characteristic roughly 8-variant TCR beta motif.

By quantitative 5'-RACE with molecular barcodes, the TCR beta libraries were made. A single record per CDR3 protein comes from TCRdb applying MiXCR to the 5' RACE reads. This table has about 750,000 distinct CDR3 sequences, about 20% appearing once. V was trimmed by 7 bases and J by 5 bases, leaving 15 bases between them. This CDR3 region has 14 residues. Germline V lookup: CDR1 LNHDA, CDR2 SQIVND (reference sequence). With respect to this clonotype: Its antigen is still unknown.

This receptor was taken from a male donor with ankylosing spondylitis. Sequencing was performed on blood, either unsorted or a sorted T cell fraction (not recorded which). This rearrangement joins TRBV19 to TRBJ2-1; the D is unclear. CDR3 nucleotides: TGTGCCAGTACCGGGTGGCCCACTAACAATGAGCAGTTCTTC. Protein product: CASTGWPTNNEQFF.